Shown below are 4 T cell receptor beta chains from a single sample sequenced in a study of shared clonotypes between healthy human individuals. The protocol was immunoSEQ multiplex PCR, while the TCRdb copy is restricted to in-frame clones and leaves out a portion. The data contain 2 million to 3 million clones, 93% of them singletons. The sequenced sample consisted of naive CD4+ T cells from PBMCs. Subset of the sample: CD45RA+ positively selected. These TCRs come from a man aged 18 to 30 in good health. Some clones in this sample may be carry-over from other donors' samples.

This chain joins TRBV5-1 and TRBJ2-1, with D unclear. V dropped 0 bases and J dropped 5 bases, with 12 bases sitting between them. Germline assignment: CDR1 SGHRS and CDR2 YFSETQ. The CDR3 has 15 amino acids. CDR3: CASSLGIAGDNEQFF. In nucleotides, the CDR3 is TGCGCCAGCAGCTTGGGAATAGCTGGAGACAATGAGCAGTTCTTC.

The chain carries TRBV11-3 and TRBJ2-1; D unclear. This CDR3 is 16 amino acids long. Germline CDR1 reads SGHNT; CDR2 reads YENEEA. Trimming took off 0 bases at V and 0 bases at J, with 9 bases between the two ends. The CDR3 here is CASSLEGTTSYNEQFF. In DNA, the CDR3 is TGTGCCAGCAGCTTAGAGGGCACTACCTCCTACAATGAGCAGTTCTTC.

This clone has just one count. This chain connects TRBV5-1 to TRBJ2-7; 8 nucleotides line up with TRBD1. The germline V gene has CDR1 SGHRS and CDR2 YFSETQ. V trimming: 3 bases; J trimming: 4 bases; junction bases outside the gene matches: 9. This CDR3 contains 15 residues. The CDR3 spells CASSYQDRGGYEQYF. The CDR3 DNA sequence: TGCGCCAGCAGCTATCAAGACAGGGGTGGTTACGAGCAGTACTTC. Variable domain in full (rest from reference TRBV5-1 and TRBJ2-7): KAGVTQTPRYLIKTRGQQVTLSCSPISGHRSVSWYQQTPGQGLQFLFEYFSETQRNKGNFPGRFSGRQFSNSRSEMNVSTLELGDSALYLCASSYQDRGGYEQYFGPGTRLTVT.

V and J are TRBV7-9 and TRBJ2-3; D gene ambiguous. CDR1 is SEHNR, CDR2 FQNEAQ, per germline (reference sequence). V lost 5 bases and J lost 0, with 12 bases in between. This CDR3 is 15 amino acids long. The DNA of the CDR3 is TGTGCCAGCAGCACCTCGCGGCGGAGCACAGATACGCAGTATTTT. Its translation is CASSTSRRSTDTQYF.